The following is a T cell receptor (beta chain) sequence with its context. The target antigen is unknown. The data were obtained in a study of cytomegalovirus exposure and HLA in healthy donors. CDR3 length: 16 residues. V was shortened by 1 base and J by 0 bases, with 12 bases between the two germline ends. CDR1 and CDR2 from the germline V gene are SGHTS and YDEGEE. Study observations and caveats: Reports state that TCR beta sequences accurately predicted most subjects' HLA-A and HLA-B alleles. A later analysis appeared to link common viral pathogens to several of the most significant clusters. Later analysis associated a missense DCLRE1C variant with TCR beta V- and J-gene trimming.

Samples came from healthy bone marrow donors. The PCR ran on 60 Vbeta and 13 Jbeta primers. Generated by immunoSEQ multiplex PCR, the TCRdb table keeps only in-frame clones and is missing some. Of 200,000 to 250,000 clones in the sample, around 80% were seen once. V is TRBV5-8 and J is TRBJ2-3; the D gene is possibly TRBD2 (6 bases). The clonotype comes from a woman between 35 and 50 years old in good health and CMV-seropositive. Sequences were obtained from PBMCs. The chain's CDR3 is CASSLFRTKSTDTQYF. For the CDR3, the DNA is TGTGCCAGCAGCTTGTTCAGGACTAAGAGCACAGATACGCAGTATTTT.